These 22 T cell receptor beta chains were all obtained from the same sample, sequenced in a study of cytomegalovirus exposure and HLA in healthy donors (TCRdb year 2017). Libraries were built with the immunoSEQ multiplex PCR assay. For the multiplex PCR, a mixture combining 60 forward primers for TCR Vbeta segments and 13 reverse primers for TCR Jbeta segments was used. TCRdb provides this immuneACCESS table in a form limited to in-frame rearrangements. Some clones are lacking; in checked studies, under half of them reflect an unresolved V gene, and why the rest are absent is not known. In all, the sample holds around 140,000 clones, and around 72% of those were seen once. The ten largest clones take up under 5.5% of the sample. Input material: PBMCs. The receptors derive from a man aged 50 to 60 in good health and CMV-seropositive.

This rearrangement joins TRBV18 to TRBJ2-5, with D maybe TRBD1 (6 bases). The last part of the DNA fits TRBJ2-7 better; the J call may be wrong. CDR1 is KGHSH and CDR2 is LQKENI in the germline V gene. This CDR3 contains 13 residues. The CDR3 here is CASSQQGESEQYF. The CDR3 coding sequence is TGTGCCAGCTCACAACAGGGAGAAAGCGAGCAGTACTTC.

The chain couples TRBV25-1 to TRBJ2-7; 9 nucleotides match TRBD1. V was pared by 3 bases and J by 2 bases, with 8 bases of the junction left unmatched. Germline assignment: CDR1 MGHDK and CDR2 SYGVNS. CDR3 length: 16 residues. In DNA, the CDR3 is TGTGCCAGCAGTGATACCGGGACAGGGACACCCTACGAGCAGTACTTC. The encoded protein is CASSDTGTGTPYEQYF.

In this sample, this clone turned up a few times. The rearrangement links TRBV6-6 to TRBJ1-1; TRBD1 is a possible D gene (5 bases). Germline values: CDR1 MNHNY, CDR2 SVGAGI (reference sequence). The V end lost 0 bases, the J end lost 6 bases, and 5 bases lay between the germline ends. The CDR3 runs 12 residues. The CDR3 DNA is TGTGCCAGCAGTTACTCGACAGCTGAAGCTTTCTTT. Protein sequence: CASSYSTAEAFF.

The chain combines TRBV16 with TRBJ2-3; 10 positions agree with TRBD1. CDR1 is KGHSY, CDR2 FQNENV, per germline. V gave up 3 bases and J gave up 6 bases; unmatched junction bases: 6. The CDR3 is 15 residues long. This CDR3 reads CASSHGTGAWDTQYF. CDR3 nucleotide sequence: TGTGCCAGCAGCCACGGGACAGGGGCCTGGGATACGCAGTATTTT.

The chain joins TRBV6-5 to TRBJ1-5; the D gene is possibly TRBD1 (5 bases). Per germline, CDR1 MNHEY and CDR2 SVGAGI. V was cut by 5 bases and J by 3 bases, with 8 bases left in between. The CDR3 is 13 residues long. The CDR3: CASSRQSNQPQHF. Written as DNA, the CDR3 is TGTGCCAGCAGTCGACAGTCCAATCAGCCCCAGCATTTT.

V and J are TRBV11-3 and TRBJ1-1; the match to TRBD1 covers 9 bases. The CDR3 length is 16 residues. The V and J ends lost 5 bases and 4 bases, in that order; junction bases with no gene match: 11. Germline V gene sequence: CDR1 SGHNT, CDR2 YENEEA. The chain's CDR3 is CASSPGTGIRGTEAFF. CDR3 nucleotide sequence: TGTGCCAGCAGCCCCGGGACAGGGATCAGGGGCACTGAAGCTTTCTTT.

This chain links TRBV11-2 with TRBJ1-3; TRBD1 matches 7 bases. The CDR3 covers 13 residues. V was clipped by 3 bases and J by 9 bases; unmatched bases: 5. In germline, CDR1 is SGHAT, CDR2 FQNNGV. CDR3 coding DNA: TGTGCCAGCAGCTTGGTTGAGGGGGCCACCATATATTTT. Translated, it gives CASSLVEGATIYF.

The rearrangement joins TRBV29-1 to TRBJ1-1; D not resolved. The germline CDR1 and CDR2 sequences are SQVTM and ANQGSEA. The length of the CDR3 is 12 residues. The V and J ends lost 1 base and 4 bases respectively, with 7 bases between them. The chain's CDR3 is CSVEGSGTEAFF. CDR3 in DNA: TGCAGCGTTGAAGGGTCAGGCACTGAAGCTTTCTTT. Full variable domain (remainder filled in from reference TRBV29-1 and TRBJ1-1): SAVISQKPSRDICQRGTSLTIQCQVDSQVTMMFWYRQQPGQSLTLIATANQGSEATYESGFVIDKFPISRPNLTFSTLTVSNMSPEDSSIYLCSVEGSGTEAFFGQGTRLTVV.

The V and J genes are TRBV5-5 and TRBJ2-5; TRBD2 is a possible D gene (5 bases). The ends were cut back, 0 bases at V and 0 bases at J, with 9 bases in the middle. Germline loops: CDR1 SGHKS, CDR2 YYEKEE (reference sequence). The CDR3 extends over 15 amino acids. CDR3 nucleotides: TGTGCCAGCAGCTTGGGCGGGTCCCACCAAGAGACCCAGTACTTC. It specifies CASSLGGSHQETQYF.

This chain uses TRBV6-1 with TRBJ2-5; tentative D call: TRBD2 (7 bases). Germline CDR1 and CDR2: MNHNS and SASEGT. Trimming removed 6 bases from V and 1 base from J, with 12 bases in between. The CDR3 length is 14 residues. The CDR3: CASRGGGPQETQYF. In nucleotides, the CDR3 is TGTGCCAGCAGAGGGGGGGGGCCCCAAGAGACCCAGTACTTC.

The rearrangement uses TRBV7-8 and TRBJ2-5, with 9 bases lining up with TRBD2. The DNA matches TRBJ2-7 better at its end, which makes the J call doubtful. This CDR3 region has 17 residues. Germline values: CDR1 SGHVS, CDR2 FQNEAQ. Here the CDR3 reads CASSYSGRSPNFYEQYF. The DNA for the CDR3 is TGTGCCAGCAGCTACAGCGGGAGGTCTCCGAATTTCTACGAGCAGTACTTC.

Remarks on this clone: Mismatch with germline at one junction end may stem from a read error. The chain combines TRBV7-8 with TRBJ2-7; 7 nucleotides match TRBD2. This CDR3 is 11 amino acids long. CDR1 and CDR2 from the germline V gene are SGHVS and FQNEAQ. The CDR3, as DNA: TGTGCCAGCAGCCACCGTAACGAGCGGGGCTTC. Translation gives CASSHRNERGF.

In its sample, this clone was seen once. The V call is TRBV2, the J call TRBJ2-1; tentative D call: TRBD2 (6 bases). V dropped 7 bases and J dropped 7 bases, with 14 bases sitting between them. Germline-derived CDR1 and CDR2 are SNHLY and FYNNEI. CDR3 length: 13 residues. The CDR3 nucleotides are TGTGCCAGCACACGGGACTGGCAGAATGAGCAGTTCTTC. This codes for CASTRDWQNEQFF.

The chain is built from TRBV6-5 and TRBJ2-7; weak D call: TRBD1 (6 bases). V shed 6 bases and J shed 7 bases, with 19 bases lying between them. CDR1 and CDR2 from the germline V gene are MNHEY and SVGAGI. The length of the CDR3 is 14 residues. CDR3 coding DNA: TGTGCCAGCAGCCGAAGGACAGCGGAGAAGGAGCAGTACTTC. Residues: CASSRRTAEKEQYF.

V and J are TRBV7-9 and TRBJ2-7; 7 positions agree with TRBD1. V lost 3 bases, J lost 5 bases, and 7 bases stayed unmatched. In germline, CDR1 is SEHNR, CDR2 FQNEAQ (reference sequence). CDR3 length: 14 residues. CDR3 coding DNA: TGTGCCAGCAGCTTGGGTCGAACAGGGGACGAGCAGTACTTC. It yields the protein CASSLGRTGDEQYF. Combining the CDR3 with reference TRBV7-9 and TRBJ2-7 gives the whole variable domain DTGVSQNPRHKITKRGQNVTFRCDPISEHNRLYWYRQTLGQGPEFLTYFQNEAQLEKSRLLSDRFSAERPKGSFSTLEIQRTEQGDSAMYLCASSLGRTGDEQYFGPGTRLTVT.

This clone showed up just once. The rearrangement joins TRBV6-4 to TRBJ1-1, with TRBD1 as a possible D gene (6 bases). With 3 bases removed from V and 0 bases from J, the gap between germline ends came to 8 bases. Germline CDR1 MRHNA, CDR2 SNTAGT. The CDR3 is made up of 14 amino acids. This chain's CDR3 is CASSETGMNTEAFF. CDR3 nucleotides: TGTGCCAGCAGTGAAACAGGGATGAACACTGAAGCTTTCTTT.

The CDR3 is CASSLGGGTAPYEQYF. DNA of the CDR3: TGTGCCAGCAGCTTAGGGGGGGGGACGGCGCCCTACGAGCAGTACTTC. The chain recombines TRBV7-3 with TRBJ2-7; TRBD2 agrees at 7 bases. The CDR3 contains 16 residues. Unmatched junction bases numbered 9, after V lost 2 bases and J lost 2 bases. The germline V gene encodes CDR1 SGHTA and CDR2 FQGTGA. The full variable domain, with the rest looked up from reference TRBV7-3 and TRBJ2-7, is GAGVSQTPSNKVTEKGKYVELRCDPISGHTALYWYRQSLGQGPEFLIYFQGTGAADDSGLPNDRFFAVRPEGSVSTLKIQRTERGDSAVYLCASSLGGGTAPYEQYFGPGTRLTVT.

The chain links TRBV7-9 to TRBJ1-2, with 9 bases matching TRBD1. In germline, CDR1 is SEHNR, CDR2 FQNEAQ (reference sequence). The ends lost 8 bases at V and 10 bases at J; junction bases unmatched: 11. The CDR3 has 13 amino acids. In DNA form, the CDR3 reads TGTGCCAGCTCACGGGACAGGGAGTTTGACTACACCTTC. Encoded protein: CASSRDREFDYTF.

This rearrangement joins TRBV19 to TRBJ1-1; TRBD1 matches at 7 bases. Looked up from germline, CDR1 is LNHDA and CDR2 is SQIVND (reference sequence). After removal of 7 bases from V and 8 bases from J, the junction contained 13 bases not matched to a gene. This CDR3 is built from 14 residues. The CDR3 loop reads CASIPRDRGREAFF. CDR3 coding DNA: TGTGCCAGTATCCCTAGGGATAGGGGGCGCGAAGCTTTCTTT.

This clone was seen more than once but under ten times. The rearrangement links TRBV6-6 to TRBJ2-2, with 7 bases fitting TRBD1. Germline V gene sequence: CDR1 MNHNY, CDR2 SVGAGI (reference sequence). The CDR3 consists of 15 residues. The V and J ends lost 6 bases and 2 bases, in that order; junction bases with no gene match: 6. The CDR3 region has the DNA TGTGCCAGCAGCCCCGGGACAGCCAACACCGGGGAGCTGTTTTTT. This gives the protein CASSPGTANTGELFF.

This chain links TRBV7-2 with TRBJ2-1; 9 bases are shared with TRBD2. The CDR3 consists of 16 residues. The junction had 6 bases not matched to a gene; V was cut back by 2 bases and J by 4 bases. The germline gives CDR1 SGHTA, CDR2 FQGNSA. CDR3 nucleotide sequence: TGTGCCAGCAGCTTAAGCCCAGCGGGAGGTTACAATGAGCAGTTCTTC. As protein: CASSLSPAGGYNEQFF.

The rearrangement uses TRBV14 and TRBJ1-1, with no clear D. CDR3 length: 13 amino acids. Germline CDR1 and CDR2: SGHDN and FVKESK. Trimming took off 4 bases at V and 1 base at J, with 7 bases between the two ends. CDR3 nucleotides: TGTGCCAGCAGCCCTATAAGGAACACTGAAGCTTTCTTT. Protein sequence: CASSPIRNTEAFF.